The rows below give T cell receptor beta chains drawn from one sample of a study of CD8+ T cells in alopecia areata. The repertoire was sequenced with immunoSEQ multiplex PCR; TCRdb's copy has only in-frame clones and lacks some. The sample has roughly 110,000 clones, 84% seen once. Sequenced here: CD8+ T cells sorted from blood, sampled at week 24, from a patient treated with tofacitinib. The receptors were sampled from a human donor with alopecia areata. Each CDR3 is given with its conserved first and last residue. The order of the fields is CDR3 DNA, CDR3 protein, D gene, V gene, clone size, CDR3 length, J gene. D genes are given only for firm matches. A clone size is listed for some rows: how often the clone was seen (once, few, many), or a class if it is expanded.

TGTGCCAGCAGTAGCGGGGGGTCGTACAATGAGCAGTTCTTC | CASSSGGSYNEQFF | TRBD2 | TRBV25-1 | . | 14 | TRBJ2-1
TGCAGCGTTGAAGATCGAGGGGTGAGGGAGCAGTACTTC | CSVEDRGVREQYF | . | TRBV29-1 | . | 13 | TRBJ2-7
TGTGCCAGCAGCTTAAGCGGGGGCGCCCCAGATACGCAGTATTTT | CASSLSGGAPDTQYF | TRBD2 | TRBV7-9 | . | 15 | TRBJ2-3
TGTGCCAGCAGCCAAGGAGGGACCTCGAACACCGGGGAGCTGTTTTTT | CASSQGGTSNTGELFF | . | TRBV9 | . | 16 | TRBJ2-2
TGTGCCAGTAGGGATGGGACGTACACGTACAATGAGCAGTTCTTC | CASRDGTYTYNEQFF | . | TRBV19 | . | 15 | TRBJ2-1
TGTGCCAGCAGCTCTCGCCCGTATCAGCCCCAGCATTTT | CASSSRPYQPQHF | . | TRBV7-8 | . | 13 | TRBJ1-5
TGTGCCACCAGCAGAGAGACAGGGGACCACGAGCAGTACTTC | CATSRETGDHEQYF | TRBD1 | TRBV15 | . | 14 | TRBJ2-7
TGTGCCAGCAGCTCCTCCTCCAGGGAGGTGGGAGAAAAACTGTTTTTT | CASSSSSREVGEKLFF | . | TRBV7-8 | . | 16 | TRBJ1-4
TGTGCCAGCTCCGTGGGGGGGCAGAGTGGGGAAAAACTGTTTTTT | CASSVGGQSGEKLFF | . | TRBV7-2 | few | 15 | TRBJ1-4
TGTGCCAGCAGCCCTGGGATCACGAATGAGCAGTTCTTC | CASSPGITNEQFF | . | TRBV7-3 | . | 13 | TRBJ2-1
TGTGCCAGCAGCTTGGATGAGATCGGGACAGGGGCCAAAAACATTCAGTACTTC | CASSLDEIGTGAKNIQYF | TRBD1 | TRBV5-4 | . | 18 | TRBJ2-4